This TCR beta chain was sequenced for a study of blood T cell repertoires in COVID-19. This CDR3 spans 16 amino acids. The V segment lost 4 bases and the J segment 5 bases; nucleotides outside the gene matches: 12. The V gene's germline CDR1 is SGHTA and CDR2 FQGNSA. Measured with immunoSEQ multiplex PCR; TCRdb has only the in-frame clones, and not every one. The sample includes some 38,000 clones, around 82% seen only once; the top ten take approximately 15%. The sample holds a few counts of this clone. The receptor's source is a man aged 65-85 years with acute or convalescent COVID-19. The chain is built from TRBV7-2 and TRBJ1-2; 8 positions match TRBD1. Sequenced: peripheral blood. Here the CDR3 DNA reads TGTGCCAGCAGCTCCCTAGAAGGACAGGGCGGGTATGGCTACACCTTC. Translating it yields CASSSLEGQGGYGYTF.